This T cell receptor (beta chain) was recorded in a study of response to subunit inactivated influenza vaccine. V gave up 0 bases and J gave up 6 bases, with 12 bases separating them. Germline V gene data show CDR1 as SGHKS and CDR2 as YYEKEE (reference sequence). The CDR3 runs to 14 residues. TCRdb reprocessed the RT-PCR reads via MiXCR and lists one record per CDR3 protein. The sample shows about 700,000 distinct CDR3 sequences, about 15% of them seen only once. This clonotype was seen ten or more times. What it binds is unknown. Study-level points and caveats: The authors proposed limited new T cell recruitment per seasonal influenza vaccination.

The chain uses TRBV5-5 and TRBJ2-5, with D uncertain. The material sequenced was PBMCs from blood, taken less than 15 days before vaccination. The receptor was derived from a man aged 45-60 years who received an inactivated influenza vaccine. CDR3 nucleotide sequence: TGTGCCAGCAGCTTGGAGGCAGGTCGGAAGACCCAGTACTTC. Encoded protein: CASSLEAGRKTQYF.